A single sample is the source of the 29 T cell receptor beta chains below, sequenced in a study of OX40 agonist ivuxolimab in advanced cancers. Data came from immunoSEQ multiplex PCR; TCRdb stores just in-frame clones and leaves some out. The table includes 70,000 to 85,000 clones, 85% to 95% detected once. Sequenced here: CD4+ or CD8+ T cells sorted from blood, sampled in a trial of the OX40 agonist ivuxolimab. The receptors originated from an adult with an advanced solid tumor such as melanoma, head and neck, liver or kidney cancer.

This clone was recorded once. CDR3 coding DNA: TGTGCCAGAAGCTGTGCCCGGGACAGGGGCTCCTCAGCATACGAGCAGTACTTC. Its translation: CARSCARDRGSSAYEQYF. V usage is TRBV7-5 and J usage is TRBJ2-7; the D call of TRBD1 is as the table states it, not checked on the DNA. TRBV7-5 is annotated as a pseudogene. This CDR3 spans 18 amino acids.

The chain employs TRBV5-8 and TRBJ2-1; 12 bases agree with TRBD2. V shed 5 bases and J 0 bases; nucleotides not matched to a gene: 3. Germline CDR1 reads SGHTS; CDR2 reads YDEGEE. CDR3 length equals 16 residues. CDR3 sequence reads: CASRRLAGDSYNEQFF. CDR3 DNA: TGTGCCAGCAGACGACTAGCGGGAGACTCCTACAATGAGCAGTTCTTC.

The genes are TRBV4-3 and TRBJ2-7; no clear D. Looked up from germline, CDR1 is LGHNA and CDR2 is YSLEER. This CDR3 has 18 residues. V lost 0 bases to trimming and J lost 6 bases, with 24 bases between them. The CDR3 bases are TGCGCCAGCAGCCAAGATTTGACCGCCCGAGAGGCCCTTGGCGAGCAGTACTTC. Translation: CASSQDLTAREALGEQYF.

This chain links TRBV6-5 with TRBJ2-7; the D is unclear. CDR1 is MNHEY and CDR2 is SVGAGI in the germline V gene. The ends were cut back, 2 bases at V and 5 bases at J, with 10 bases in the middle. The CDR3 runs to 13 residues. CDR3 nucleotide sequence: TGTGCCAGCAGTTACCACCCCAGTGACGAGCAGTACTTC. This codes for CASSYHPSDEQYF.

This CDR3 is CAWSNGNQPQHF. CDR3 bases: TGTGCCTGGAGTAACGGTAATCAGCCCCAGCATTTT. The chain employs TRBV30 and TRBJ1-5; D is unresolved. CDR3 length: 12 amino acids. Germline lookup yields CDR1 GTSNPN and CDR2 SVGIG (reference sequence). Trimming pared 2 bases from V and 4 bases from J, leaving 6 bases between.

In the case of this clone: Other DNA sequences of this sample code for an identical CDR3. The chain employs TRBV5-4 and TRBJ1-1; D may be TRBD1 (5 bases). V lost 8 bases to trimming and J lost 7 bases, with 21 bases between them. CDR3 length: 14 residues. Germline V gives CDR1 SGHNT, CDR2 YYREEE (reference sequence). For the CDR3, the DNA is TGTGCCAGTAGCGGGACGGGAGGGTATAATGAAGCTTTCTTT. As protein: CASSGTGGYNEAFF.

This clone has a single count. The chain employs TRBV5-1 and TRBJ2-7; D possibly corresponds to TRBD1 (6 bases). V was shortened by 2 bases and J by 3 bases, with 9 bases between the two germline ends. The CDR3 loop spans 13 amino acids. CDR1 and CDR2 (germline): SGHRS, YFSETQ. CDR3 nucleotide sequence: TGCGCCAGCAGCTTTCAACAGGGCTACGAGCAGTACTTC. Protein product: CASSFQQGYEQYF.

This chain joins TRBV7-9 and TRBJ2-7; D not resolved. In germline, CDR1 is SEHNR, CDR2 FQNEAQ (reference sequence). This CDR3 has 15 residues. V was clipped by 7 bases and J by 2 bases, with 18 bases between them. The CDR3 region has the DNA TGTGCCAGCACCTCATCAGTACGGAGCACCTACGAGCAGTACTTC. Translating it yields CASTSSVRSTYEQYF.

This chain uses TRBV7-3 with TRBJ2-3, with D tentatively TRBD1 (5 bases). The CDR3 length is 15 residues. Trimming removed 1 base at V and 0 bases at J, with 8 bases between. Germline CDR1 and CDR2: SGHTA and FQGTGA. The CDR3 reads CASSLIGASTDTQYF. CDR3 in DNA: TGTGCCAGCAGCTTAATAGGGGCAAGCACAGATACGCAGTATTTT.

The chain uses TRBV29-1 and TRBJ2-1; unclear D gene. Looked up from germline, CDR1 is SQVTM and CDR2 is ANQGSEA. Between the trimmed V and J ends, which lost 0 bases and 5 bases, there was a span of 8 bases. The CDR3 contains 13 residues. For the CDR3, the DNA is TGCAGCGTTGAAGATCAGAAGAACAATGAGCAGTTCTTC. This gives the protein CSVEDQKNNEQFF.

The table lists this clone with a count of one. This chain connects TRBV19 to TRBJ1-1, with D perhaps TRBD1 (5 bases). The CDR3 consists of 16 residues. V was pared by 6 bases and J by 1 base, with 18 bases between. Looked up from germline, CDR1 is LNHDA and CDR2 is SQIVND (reference sequence). This CDR3 is CASSRRGVQKNTEAFF. The DNA of the CDR3 is TGTGCCAGTAGCCGCCGGGGGGTACAGAAGAACACTGAAGCTTTCTTT.

The chain has TRBV2 and TRBJ2-1; TRBD1 matches at 7 bases. V gave up 6 bases and J gave up 4 bases; unmatched junction bases: 3. Germline V CDR1 and CDR2: SNHLY, FYNNEI. This CDR3 has 13 amino acids. CDR3 bases: TGTGCCAGCAGGGACAGGTCTTACAATGAGCAGTTCTTC. Its translation: CASRDRSYNEQFF.

The genes are TRBV13 and TRBJ2-3, with 9 bases that match TRBD2. The CDR3 covers 14 residues. Germline lookup yields CDR1 PRHDT and CDR2 FYEKMQ (reference sequence). The trim removed 4 bases at V and 6 bases at J, leaving 5 bases unmatched. CDR3 sequence reads: CASSSGSGSDTQYF. CDR3 nucleotides: TGTGCCAGCAGCTCCGGTAGCGGGAGCGATACGCAGTATTTT.

J is TRBJ1-1 and V is TRBV7-9; D not certain. Germline V gene data show CDR1 as SEHNR and CDR2 as FQNEAQ (reference sequence). The length of the CDR3 is 14 residues. V shed 0 bases and J shed 5 bases, with 10 bases lying between them. The CDR3 here is CASSLAVGWTEAFF. In nucleotides, the CDR3 is TGTGCCAGCAGCTTAGCGGTAGGGTGGACTGAAGCTTTCTTT.

The rearrangement links TRBV27 to TRBJ2-7; D possibly corresponds to TRBD1 (6 bases). V lost 6 bases and J 7 bases, leaving 25 bases between the germline ends. Germline values: CDR1 MNHEY, CDR2 SMNVEV (reference sequence). CDR3 length: 16 amino acids. CDR3 amino acids: CASSPTRTGPPGEQYF. The CDR3 region has the DNA TGTGCCAGCAGCCCCACCCGAACAGGGCCCCCGGGGGAGCAGTACTTC.

The CDR3 loop is CASSAYTTVNEKLFF. CDR3 bases: TGTGCCAGCAGTGCCTACACGACCGTGAATGAAAAACTGTTTTTT. V gene TRBV27 combines with J gene TRBJ1-4; D remains ambiguous. V was cut by 5 bases and J by 5 bases, with 15 bases left in between. The CDR3 extends over 15 amino acids. Germline loops: CDR1 MNHEY, CDR2 SMNVEV (reference sequence).

The chain links TRBV5-4 to TRBJ2-1; D not resolved. The CDR3 contains 13 residues. Trimming stripped 4 bases from V and 6 bases from J, with 11 bases between. Germline V gene data show CDR1 as SGHNT and CDR2 as YYREEE (reference sequence). CDR3 nucleotide sequence: TGTGCCAGCAGCGGCACGGTAGGCAATGAGCAGTTCTTC. It translates to CASSGTVGNEQFF.

This CDR3 reads CASLVSGTETWNTEAFF. The CDR3 DNA sequence: TGTGCCAGCCTGGTATCCGGGACAGAAACTTGGAACACTGAAGCTTTCTTT. This rearrangement joins TRBV2 to TRBJ1-1, with TRBD1 matching over 7 bases. Trimming at V came to 8 bases and at J to 1 base, leaving 16 bases not matched to a gene. The CDR3 extends over 17 amino acids. Germline loops: CDR1 SNHLY, CDR2 FYNNEI.

This clone appeared a single time. V gene TRBV2 combines with J gene TRBJ2-1, with 7 nucleotides matching TRBD2. Germline values: CDR1 SNHLY, CDR2 FYNNEI. The CDR3 is 14 residues long. Trimming at V came to 4 bases and at J to 8 bases, leaving 8 bases not matched to a gene. In DNA, the CDR3 is TGTGCCAGCAGTGGGTTAGCGGGTGAGGATGAGCAGTTCTTC. Translating it yields CASSGLAGEDEQFF.

The genes are TRBV28 and TRBJ2-1, with a weak D call TRBD1 (6 bases). CDR3 length: 18 residues. V lost 5 bases and J 0 bases, leaving 20 bases between the germline ends. The germline gives CDR1 MDHEN, CDR2 SYDVKM. Here the CDR3 reads CASSLLYRVRSSYNEQFF. The CDR3 nucleotides read TGTGCCAGCAGTCTCCTCTACAGGGTCCGGAGCTCCTACAATGAGCAGTTCTTC.

Only one count was recorded for this clone. The chain employs TRBV28 and TRBJ1-5, with a tentative D call TRBD1 (5 bases). In germline, CDR1 is MDHEN, CDR2 SYDVKM. The CDR3 contains 16 residues. The germline V and J ends were trimmed by 5 bases and 0 bases, with 14 bases remaining between them. CDR3 residues: CASSPNRWDSNQPQHF. The CDR3 bases are TGTGCCAGCAGTCCGAACAGGTGGGATAGCAATCAGCCCCAGCATTTT.

This chain joins TRBV11-1 and TRBJ2-7, with D possibly being TRBD2 (6 bases). Germline loops: CDR1 SGHAT, CDR2 FQDESV (reference sequence). CDR3 length: 17 residues. Trimming removed 3 bases from V and 0 bases from J, with 18 bases in between. CDR3: CASSFYLGTFSSYEQYF. The CDR3 coding sequence is TGTGCCAGCAGCTTCTACCTCGGGACTTTCAGCTCCTACGAGCAGTACTTC.

The chain links TRBV7-2 to TRBJ2-5; D remains ambiguous. Germline CDR1 is SGHTA and CDR2 is FQGNSA. This CDR3 contains 13 residues. Trimming took off 5 bases at V and 5 bases at J, with 12 bases between the two ends. The CDR3 DNA reads TGTGCCAGCAGCCTATCCTACGGGGAGACCCAGTACTTC. This encodes CASSLSYGETQYF.

This clone has only a few counts. The chain links TRBV5-6 to TRBJ2-6; TRBD1 matches 7 bases. With 7 bases clipped from V and 4 bases from J, the junction kept 17 bases outside the gene matches. CDR1 is SGHDT and CDR2 is YYEEEE in the germline V gene. The CDR3 loop spans 18 amino acids. The CDR3 DNA follows: TGTGCCAGCTTCCGGGACAGACACATTTCTACCGGGGCCAACGTCCTGACTTTC. Residues: CASFRDRHISTGANVLTF.

The chain links TRBV13 to TRBJ2-4, with 8 bases that match TRBD1. Germline trimming cut 4 bases from V and 4 bases from J; bases unmatched to any gene: 3. Germline loops: CDR1 PRHDT, CDR2 FYEKMQ (reference sequence). The CDR3 is made up of 14 amino acids. The CDR3 reads CASSSGQGKNIQYF. The DNA of the CDR3 is TGTGCCAGCAGCTCCGGACAGGGTAAAAACATTCAGTACTTC.

This chain links TRBV5-4 with TRBJ1-3; 7 bases agree with TRBD1. The J segment lost 2 bases and the V segment lost 3 bases, leaving 2 bases of the junction unmatched. The CDR3 is 14 amino acids. Germline CDR1 is SGHNT and CDR2 is YYREEE (reference sequence). The CDR3 is CASSWGTAGNTIYF. The DNA for the CDR3 is TGTGCCAGCAGCTGGGGGACAGCTGGAAACACCATATATTTT.

This chain's CDR3 is CASSVDTGAYTGELFF. The CDR3 coding sequence is TGTGCCAGCAGCGTAGATACGGGAGCTTACACCGGGGAGCTGTTTTTT. The rearrangement links TRBV9 to TRBJ2-2; a possible D gene is TRBD2 (6 bases). The V end was cut by 0 bases, the J end by 3 bases, with 12 bases between. This CDR3 contains 16 residues. Looked up from germline, CDR1 is SGDLS and CDR2 is YYNGEE.

The rearrangement uses TRBV7-2 and TRBJ1-4; D is undetermined. V was cut by 5 bases and J by 0 bases, with 10 bases left in between. CDR1 and CDR2 from the germline V gene are SGHTA and FQGNSA. The CDR3 loop spans 15 amino acids. CDR3 sequence reads: CASSLVEATNEKLFF. CDR3 in DNA: TGTGCCAGCAGCCTAGTGGAGGCAACTAATGAAAAACTGTTTTTT.

The gene calls are TRBV6-4 and TRBJ2-2; 7 bases map to TRBD1. Trimming took 10 bases from V and 3 from J; bases not matched to a gene: 8. The CDR3 runs to 14 residues. Germline CDR1 MRHNA, CDR2 SNTAGT. The chain's CDR3 is CATRQGWDTGELFF. For the CDR3, the DNA is TGTGCCACCCGACAGGGTTGGGACACCGGGGAGCTGTTTTTT.